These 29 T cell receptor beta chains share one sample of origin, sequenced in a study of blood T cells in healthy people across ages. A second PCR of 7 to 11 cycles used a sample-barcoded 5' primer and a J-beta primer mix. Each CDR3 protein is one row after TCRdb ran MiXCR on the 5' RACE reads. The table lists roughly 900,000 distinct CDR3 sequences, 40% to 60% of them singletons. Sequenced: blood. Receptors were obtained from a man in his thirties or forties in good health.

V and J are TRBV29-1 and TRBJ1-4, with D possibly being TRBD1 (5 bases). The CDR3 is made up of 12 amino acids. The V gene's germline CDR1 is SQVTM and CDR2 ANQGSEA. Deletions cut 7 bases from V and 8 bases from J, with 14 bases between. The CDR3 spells CSGREIGEKLFF. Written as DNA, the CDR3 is TGCAGCGGCAGGGAAATCGGGGAAAAACTGTTTTTT.

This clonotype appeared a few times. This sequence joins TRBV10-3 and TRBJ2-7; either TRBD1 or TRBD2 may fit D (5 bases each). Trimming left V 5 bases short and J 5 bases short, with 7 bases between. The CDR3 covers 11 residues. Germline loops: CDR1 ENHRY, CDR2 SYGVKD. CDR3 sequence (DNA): TGTGCCATCAGTCTGGGGGACGAGCAGTACTTC. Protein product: CAISLGDEQYF.

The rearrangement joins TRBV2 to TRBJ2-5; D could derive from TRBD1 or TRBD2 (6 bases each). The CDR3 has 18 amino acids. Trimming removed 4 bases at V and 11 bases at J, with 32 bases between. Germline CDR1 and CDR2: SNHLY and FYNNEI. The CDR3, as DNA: TGTGCCAGCAGTGGACCCGAGGGCCGGACAGAGAGACCTCGGGAGCAGTACTTC. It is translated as CASSGPEGRTERPREQYF.

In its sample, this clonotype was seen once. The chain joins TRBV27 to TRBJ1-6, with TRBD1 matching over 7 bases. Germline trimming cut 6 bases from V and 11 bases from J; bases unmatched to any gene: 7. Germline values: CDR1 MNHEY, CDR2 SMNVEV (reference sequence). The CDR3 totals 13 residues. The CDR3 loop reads CASSSPTGTPLHF. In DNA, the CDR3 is TGTGCCAGCAGCTCCCCGACAGGGACACCCCTCCACTTT.

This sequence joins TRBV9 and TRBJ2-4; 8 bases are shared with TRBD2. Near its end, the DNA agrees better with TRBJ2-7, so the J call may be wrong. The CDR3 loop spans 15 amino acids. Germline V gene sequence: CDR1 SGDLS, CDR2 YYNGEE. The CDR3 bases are TGTGCCAGTTCCCAGACGGGACTAGTATTGGACGAGCAGTACTTC. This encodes CASSQTGLVLDEQYF.

The CDR3, as DNA: TGTGCCAGCAGCTTAGTCGAGAGACTAGCGGGGGAAGAGCAGTTCTTC. Protein sequence: CASSLVERLAGEEQFF. The rearrangement joins TRBV7-9 to TRBJ2-1; TRBD2 matches 12 bases. CDR1 SEHNR and CDR2 FQNEAQ come from the germline V gene (reference sequence). V lost 1 base and J lost 10; bases outside the gene matches: 8. This CDR3 is built from 16 residues.

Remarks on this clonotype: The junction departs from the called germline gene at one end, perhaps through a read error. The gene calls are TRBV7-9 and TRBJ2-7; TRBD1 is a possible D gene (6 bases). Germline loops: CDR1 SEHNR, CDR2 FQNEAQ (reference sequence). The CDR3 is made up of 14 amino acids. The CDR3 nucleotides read TGTGCCAGCAGCTTAGCCGGGACACTCTACGAGCTGTACTTC. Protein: CASSLAGTLYELYF. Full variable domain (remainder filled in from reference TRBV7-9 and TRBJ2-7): DTGVSQNPRHKITKRGQNVTFRCDPISEHNRLYWYRQTLGQGPEFLTYFQNEAQLEKSRLLSDRFSAERPKGSFSTLEIQRTEQGDSAMYLCASSLAGTLYELYFGPGTRLTVT.

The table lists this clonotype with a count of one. The CDR3 reads CASSRSTSTDTQYF. The CDR3, as DNA: TGCGCCAGCAGTCGTAGTACTAGCACAGATACGCAGTATTTT. The chain links TRBV5-1 to TRBJ2-3; D uncertain. The CDR3 length is 14 residues. CDR1 SGHRS and CDR2 YFSETQ come from the germline V gene. V was clipped by 5 bases and J by 0 bases, with 10 bases between them.

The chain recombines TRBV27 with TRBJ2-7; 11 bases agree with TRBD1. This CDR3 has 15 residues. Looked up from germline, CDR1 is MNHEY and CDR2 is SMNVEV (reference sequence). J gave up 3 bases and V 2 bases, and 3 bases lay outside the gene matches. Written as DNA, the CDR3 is TGTGCCAGCAGTTTAAGAGGGACAGGGGGCTACGAGCAGTACTTC. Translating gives CASSLRGTGGYEQYF.

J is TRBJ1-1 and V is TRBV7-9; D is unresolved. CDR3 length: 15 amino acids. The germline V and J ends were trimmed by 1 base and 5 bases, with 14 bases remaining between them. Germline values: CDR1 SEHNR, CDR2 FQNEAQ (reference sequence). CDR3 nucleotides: TGTGCCAGCAGCTTAGTACGGGGTTTCGTAACTGAAGCTTTCTTT. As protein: CASSLVRGFVTEAFF. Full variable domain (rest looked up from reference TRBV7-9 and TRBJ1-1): DTGVSQNPRHKITKRGQNVTFRCDPISEHNRLYWYRQTLGQGPEFLTYFQNEAQLEKSRLLSDRFSAERPKGSFSTLEIQRTEQGDSAMYLCASSLVRGFVTEAFFGQGTRLTVV.

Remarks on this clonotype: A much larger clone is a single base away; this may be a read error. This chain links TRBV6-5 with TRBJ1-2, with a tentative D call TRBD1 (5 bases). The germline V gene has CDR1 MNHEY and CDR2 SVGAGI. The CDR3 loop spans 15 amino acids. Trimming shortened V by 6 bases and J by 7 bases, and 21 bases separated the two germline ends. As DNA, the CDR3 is TGTGCCAGCAGCCCGGGACGGGGACGTTTCTCTGGCTACACCTTC. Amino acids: CASSPGRGRFSGYTF.

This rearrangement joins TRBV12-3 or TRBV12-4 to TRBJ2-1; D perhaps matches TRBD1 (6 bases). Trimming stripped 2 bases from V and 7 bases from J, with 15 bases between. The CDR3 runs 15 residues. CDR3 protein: CASSLRINRDNEQFF. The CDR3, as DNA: TGTGCCAGCAGTTTACGGATAAACAGGGATAATGAGCAGTTCTTC.

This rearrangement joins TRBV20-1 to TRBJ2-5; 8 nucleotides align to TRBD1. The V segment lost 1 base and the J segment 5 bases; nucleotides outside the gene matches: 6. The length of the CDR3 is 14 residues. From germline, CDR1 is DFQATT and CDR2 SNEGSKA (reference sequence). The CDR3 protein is CSARAGTGSETQYF. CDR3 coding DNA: TGCAGTGCTAGAGCCGGGACAGGATCGGAGACCCAGTACTTC.

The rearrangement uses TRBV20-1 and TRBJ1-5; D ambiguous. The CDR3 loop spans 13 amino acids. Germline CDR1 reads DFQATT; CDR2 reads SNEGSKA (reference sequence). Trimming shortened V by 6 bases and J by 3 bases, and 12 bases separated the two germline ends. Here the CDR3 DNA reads TGCAGTGCCGCACCGGACTACAATCAGCCCCAGCATTTT. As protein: CSAAPDYNQPQHF.

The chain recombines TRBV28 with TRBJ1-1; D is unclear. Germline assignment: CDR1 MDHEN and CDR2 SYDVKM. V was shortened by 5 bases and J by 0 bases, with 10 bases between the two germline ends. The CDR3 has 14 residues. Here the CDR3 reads CASSAMGLNTEAFF. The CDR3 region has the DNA TGTGCCAGCAGTGCCATGGGGTTGAACACTGAAGCTTTCTTT. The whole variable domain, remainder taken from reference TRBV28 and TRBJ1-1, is DVKVTQSSRYLVKRTGEKVFLECVQDMDHENMFWYRQDPGLGLRLIYFSYDVKMKEKGDIPEGYSVSREKKERFSLILESASTNQTSMYLCASSAMGLNTEAFFGQGTRLTVV.

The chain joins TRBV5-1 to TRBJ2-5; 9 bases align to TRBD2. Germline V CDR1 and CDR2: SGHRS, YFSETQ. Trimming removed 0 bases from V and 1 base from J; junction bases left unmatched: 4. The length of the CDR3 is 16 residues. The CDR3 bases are TGCGCCAGCAGCTTGGATGCAGCGGGGGGCCAAGAGACCCAGTACTTC. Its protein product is CASSLDAAGGQETQYF.

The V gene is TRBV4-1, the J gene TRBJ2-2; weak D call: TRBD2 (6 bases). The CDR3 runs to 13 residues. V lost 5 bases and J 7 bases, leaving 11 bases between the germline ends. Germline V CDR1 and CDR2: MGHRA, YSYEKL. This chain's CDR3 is CASSGGLYGELFF. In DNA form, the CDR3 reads TGCGCCAGCAGCGGAGGGCTGTACGGGGAGCTGTTTTTT.

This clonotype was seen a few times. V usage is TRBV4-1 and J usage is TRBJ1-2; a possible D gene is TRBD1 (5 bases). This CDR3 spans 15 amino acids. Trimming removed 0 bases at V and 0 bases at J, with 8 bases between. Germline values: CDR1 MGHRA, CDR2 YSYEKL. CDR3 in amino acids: CASSQDAGANYGYTF. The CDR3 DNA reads TGCGCCAGCAGCCAAGATGCGGGGGCTAACTATGGCTACACCTTC.

Here the CDR3 DNA reads TGTGCCAGCAGCTTAAGTGGTCTCAATCAGCCCCAGCATTTT. It yields the protein CASSLSGLNQPQHF. The chain carries TRBV7-9 and TRBJ1-5; D remains unclear. Per the germline V gene, CDR1 is SEHNR and CDR2 is FQNEAQ (reference sequence). The CDR3 runs to 14 residues. Trimming cost V 2 bases and J 3 bases, with 8 bases left between them.

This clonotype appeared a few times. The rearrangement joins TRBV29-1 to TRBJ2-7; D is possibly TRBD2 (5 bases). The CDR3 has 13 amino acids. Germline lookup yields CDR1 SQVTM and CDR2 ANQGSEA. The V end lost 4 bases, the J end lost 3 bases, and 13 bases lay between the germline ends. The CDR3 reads CSVVSSGNYEQYF. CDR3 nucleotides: TGCAGCGTTGTATCTTCGGGGAACTACGAGCAGTACTTC.

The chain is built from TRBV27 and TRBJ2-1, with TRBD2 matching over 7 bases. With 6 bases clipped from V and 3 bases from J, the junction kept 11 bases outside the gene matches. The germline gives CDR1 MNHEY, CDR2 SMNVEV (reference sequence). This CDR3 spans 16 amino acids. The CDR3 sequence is CASSPRGPSGYNEQFF. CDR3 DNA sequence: TGTGCCAGCAGCCCTCGAGGGCCTAGCGGCTACAATGAGCAGTTCTTC.

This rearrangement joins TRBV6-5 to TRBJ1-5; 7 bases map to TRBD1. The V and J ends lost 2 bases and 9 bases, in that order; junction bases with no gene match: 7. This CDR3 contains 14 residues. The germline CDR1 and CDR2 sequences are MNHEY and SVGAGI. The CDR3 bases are TGTGCCAGCAGTTACAGCAGGGGGGAGTCGCCCCAGCATTTT. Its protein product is CASSYSRGESPQHF.

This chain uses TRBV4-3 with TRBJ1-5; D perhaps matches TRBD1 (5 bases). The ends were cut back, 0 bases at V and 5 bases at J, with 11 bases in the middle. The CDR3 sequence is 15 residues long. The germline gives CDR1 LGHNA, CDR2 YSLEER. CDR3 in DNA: TGCGCCAGCAGCCAAGATAAGAGGGGTGATCAGCCCCAGCATTTT. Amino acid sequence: CASSQDKRGDQPQHF.

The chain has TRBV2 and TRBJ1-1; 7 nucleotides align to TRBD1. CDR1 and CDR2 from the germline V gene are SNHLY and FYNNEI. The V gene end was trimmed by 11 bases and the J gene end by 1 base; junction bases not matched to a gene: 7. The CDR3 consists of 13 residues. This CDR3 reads CACHRDRNTEAFF. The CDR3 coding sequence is TGTGCCTGCCACCGGGACAGGAACACTGAAGCTTTCTTT.

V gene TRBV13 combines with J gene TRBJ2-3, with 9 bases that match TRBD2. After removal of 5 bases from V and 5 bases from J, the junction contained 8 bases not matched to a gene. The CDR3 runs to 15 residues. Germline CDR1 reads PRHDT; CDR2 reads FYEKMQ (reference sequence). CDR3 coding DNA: TGTGCCAGCAGCCACGGGACTAGCTTTGGAGATACGCAGTATTTT. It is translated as CASSHGTSFGDTQYF.

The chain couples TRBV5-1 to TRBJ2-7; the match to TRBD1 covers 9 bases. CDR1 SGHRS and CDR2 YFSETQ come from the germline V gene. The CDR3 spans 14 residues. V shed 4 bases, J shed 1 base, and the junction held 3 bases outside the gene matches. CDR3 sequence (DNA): TGCGCCAGCAGCGCCGACAGGGGGTCCTACGAGCAGTACTTC. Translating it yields CASSADRGSYEQYF. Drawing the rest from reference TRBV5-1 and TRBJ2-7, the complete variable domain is KAGVTQTPRYLIKTRGQQVTLSCSPISGHRSVSWYQQTPGQGLQFLFEYFSETQRNKGNFPGRFSGRQFSNSRSEMNVSTLELGDSALYLCASSADRGSYEQYFGPGTRLTVT.

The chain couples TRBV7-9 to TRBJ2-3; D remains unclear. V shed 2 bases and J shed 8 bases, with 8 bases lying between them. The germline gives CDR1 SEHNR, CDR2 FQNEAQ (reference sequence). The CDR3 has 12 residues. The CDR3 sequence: CASSLMSGTQYF. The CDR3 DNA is TGTGCCAGCAGCTTAATGTCAGGTACGCAGTATTTT. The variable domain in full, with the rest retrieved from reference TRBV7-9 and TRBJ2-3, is DTGVSQNPRHKITKRGQNVTFRCDPISEHNRLYWYRQTLGQGPEFLTYFQNEAQLEKSRLLSDRFSAERPKGSFSTLEIQRTEQGDSAMYLCASSLMSGTQYFGPGTRLTVL.

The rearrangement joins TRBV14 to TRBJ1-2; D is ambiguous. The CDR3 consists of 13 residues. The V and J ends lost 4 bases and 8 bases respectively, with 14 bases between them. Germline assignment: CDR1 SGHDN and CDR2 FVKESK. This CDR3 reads CASSLGRRGGYTF. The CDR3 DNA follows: TGTGCCAGCAGCCTTGGCCGCCGAGGGGGCTACACCTTC.

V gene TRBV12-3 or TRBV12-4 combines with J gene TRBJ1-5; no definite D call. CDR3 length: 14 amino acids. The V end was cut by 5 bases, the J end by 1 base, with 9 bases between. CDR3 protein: CASSPGRSNQPQHF. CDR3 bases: TGTGCCAGCAGTCCCGGGAGGAGCAATCAGCCCCAGCATTTT.